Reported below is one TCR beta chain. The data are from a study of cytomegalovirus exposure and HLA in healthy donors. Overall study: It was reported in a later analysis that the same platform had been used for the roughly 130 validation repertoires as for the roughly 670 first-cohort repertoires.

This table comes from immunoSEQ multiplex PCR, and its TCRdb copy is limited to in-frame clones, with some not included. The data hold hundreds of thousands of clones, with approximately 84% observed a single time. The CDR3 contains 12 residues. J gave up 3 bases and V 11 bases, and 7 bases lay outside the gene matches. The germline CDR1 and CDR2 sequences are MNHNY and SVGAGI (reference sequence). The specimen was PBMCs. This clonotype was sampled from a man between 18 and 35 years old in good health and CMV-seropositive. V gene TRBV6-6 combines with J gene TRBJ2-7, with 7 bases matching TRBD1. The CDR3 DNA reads TGTGCCGGGGGACAGCCTGGCTACGAGCAGTACTTC. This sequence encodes CAGGQPGYEQYF.